These 28 T cell receptor beta chains originate from one sample sequenced in a study of cytomegalovirus exposure and HLA in healthy donors. The PCR had 60 Vbeta and 13 Jbeta primers. The assay was immunoSEQ multiplex PCR, and TCRdb's table has in-frame clones only and misses some. The sample includes approximately 150,000 clones, roughly 80% seen only once; the top ten take around 14%. Sequences were obtained from PBMCs. The receptors were gathered from a woman between 50 and 59 years old in good health and CMV-seropositive.

V usage is TRBV9 and J usage is TRBJ1-2; D is undetermined. Trimming took 0 bases from V and 5 from J, leaving 17 bases between them. The length of the CDR3 is 16 residues. Germline-derived CDR1 and CDR2 are SGDLS and YYNGEE. CDR3 amino acids: CASSVAAGGYNYGYTF. CDR3 coding DNA: TGTGCCAGCAGCGTAGCGGCAGGAGGCTACAATTATGGCTACACCTTC.

The genes are TRBV19 and TRBJ1-4; D is perhaps TRBD1 (6 bases). The V and J ends lost 6 bases and 5 bases respectively, with 13 bases between them. CDR1 and CDR2 (germline): LNHDA, SQIVND (reference sequence). The CDR3 spans 14 residues. The CDR3: CASSHQGINEKLFF. The CDR3 region has the DNA TGTGCCAGTAGCCACCAGGGGATAAATGAAAAACTGTTTTTT.

The J gene is TRBJ2-5, the V gene TRBV19, with a possible D match to TRBD1 (8 bases). CDR1 is LNHDA, CDR2 SQIVND, per germline (reference sequence). Trimming removed 7 bases at V and 1 base at J, with 13 bases between. The CDR3 loop spans 14 amino acids. The CDR3 DNA reads TGTGCCAGTAACAGGGGGGGCCTCCAAGAGACCCAGTACTTC. It translates to CASNRGGLQETQYF.

In its sample, this clone was seen once. The chain has TRBV9 and TRBJ1-6; 9 nucleotides agree with TRBD1. After removal of 5 bases from V and 8 bases from J, the junction contained 8 bases not matched to a gene. The CDR3 contains 15 residues. Looked up from germline, CDR1 is SGDLS and CDR2 is YYNGEE. The CDR3 nucleotides read TGTGCCAGCAGTCGTGGACAGGGGAAATATTCACCCCTCCACTTT. This encodes CASSRGQGKYSPLHF.

This chain links TRBV7-6 with TRBJ2-3; TRBD2 agrees at 8 bases. The CDR3 sequence is 16 residues long. CDR1 is SGHVS, CDR2 FNYEAQ, per germline. The junction had 4 bases not matched to a gene; V was cut back by 1 base and J by 1 base. CDR3 region: CASSLGAGGRTDTQYF. The CDR3 DNA sequence: TGTGCCAGCAGCTTAGGCGCGGGGGGCCGCACAGATACGCAGTATTTT.

The chain uses TRBV4-2 and TRBJ1-5; D gene ambiguous. The CDR3 contains 15 residues. V was pared by 5 bases and J by 0 bases, with 11 bases between. In germline, CDR1 is LGHNA, CDR2 YNFKEQ. CDR3 protein: CASSTRLDSNQPQHF. The CDR3 coding sequence is TGTGCCAGCAGCACCCGACTCGATAGCAATCAGCCCCAGCATTTT.

The chain recombines TRBV2 with TRBJ1-2, with D hard to call. Trimming pared 3 bases from V and 4 bases from J, leaving 9 bases between. The V gene's germline CDR1 is SNHLY and CDR2 FYNNEI. The CDR3 loop spans 13 amino acids. The CDR3 here is CASSDDRGYGYTF. The CDR3, as DNA: TGTGCCAGCAGTGACGACCGGGGCTATGGCTACACCTTC.

CDR3 loop: CAWTSAGGLGGELFF. CDR3 sequence (DNA): TGTGCCTGGACCTCCGCTGGGGGCCTGGGCGGGGAGCTGTTTTTT. The rearrangement uses TRBV30 and TRBJ2-2; tentative D call: TRBD1 (6 bases). V lost 4 bases and J 7 bases, leaving 19 bases between the germline ends. Germline lookup yields CDR1 GTSNPN and CDR2 SVGIG (reference sequence). CDR3 length: 15 residues.

This chain links TRBV5-1 with TRBJ2-5; 7 bases map to TRBD1. This CDR3 is 15 amino acids long. In germline, CDR1 is SGHRS, CDR2 YFSETQ. With 1 base clipped from V and 2 bases from J, the junction kept 5 bases outside the gene matches. The CDR3, as DNA: TGCGCCAGCAGCTTGAACGGCAGGGGGCAAGAGACCCAGTACTTC. The encoded protein is CASSLNGRGQETQYF. Based on the CDR3 plus reference TRBV5-1 and TRBJ2-5, the full variable domain is KAGVTQTPRYLIKTRGQQVTLSCSPISGHRSVSWYQQTPGQGLQFLFEYFSETQRNKGNFPGRFSGRQFSNSRSEMNVSTLELGDSALYLCASSLNGRGQETQYFGPGTRLLVL.

V usage is TRBV11-2 and J usage is TRBJ1-1; D unclear. Germline loops: CDR1 SGHAT, CDR2 FQNNGV. The CDR3 runs to 13 residues. V shed 5 bases and J shed 3 bases, with 10 bases lying between them. The CDR3 sequence is CASSPQLDTEAFF. The CDR3 DNA is TGTGCCAGCAGCCCACAGTTGGACACTGAAGCTTTCTTT.

The chain couples TRBV2 to TRBJ1-2, with D perhaps TRBD1 (5 bases). Trimming stripped 10 bases from V and 2 bases from J, with 14 bases between. Per germline, CDR1 SNHLY and CDR2 FYNNEI. The CDR3 runs 13 residues. CDR3 nucleotides: TGTGCCAATACCAGATCAGGGAACTATGGCTACACCTTC. As protein: CANTRSGNYGYTF.

This clone was counted only a few times. This chain's CDR3 is CASSMAAAKNIQYF. The CDR3 nucleotides read TGTGCCAGTAGTATGGCGGCAGCCAAAAACATTCAGTACTTC. The chain carries TRBV19 and TRBJ2-4; D not certain. The CDR3 length is 14 residues. V was cut by 3 bases and J by 0 bases, with 6 bases left in between. Germline assignment: CDR1 LNHDA and CDR2 SQIVND (reference sequence). Looking up the rest from reference TRBV19 and TRBJ2-4 gives the full variable domain: DGGITQSPKYLFRKEGQNVTLSCEQNLNHDAMYWYRQDPGQGLRLIYYSQIVNDFQKGDIAEGYSVSREKKESFPLTVTSAQKNPTAFYLCASSMAAAKNIQYFGAGTRLSVL.

The J gene is TRBJ1-5, the V gene TRBV19, with no clear D. This CDR3 has 14 residues. V shed 3 bases and J shed 7 bases, with 13 bases lying between them. Germline loops: CDR1 LNHDA, CDR2 SQIVND (reference sequence). The CDR3 protein is CASSMGISGQPQHF. The DNA of the CDR3 is TGTGCCAGTAGTATGGGCATCTCGGGGCAGCCCCAGCATTTT.

This rearrangement joins TRBV5-1 to TRBJ2-5, with 7 bases that match TRBD2. Germline values: CDR1 SGHRS, CDR2 YFSETQ. Germline trimming cut 1 base from V and 1 base from J; bases unmatched to any gene: 7. The CDR3 totals 16 residues. The CDR3: CASSLSSGHGQETQYF. CDR3 DNA: TGCGCCAGCAGCTTGAGTAGCGGGCACGGCCAAGAGACCCAGTACTTC.

The chain links TRBV7-9 to TRBJ2-1, with 8 bases identical to TRBD1. The trim removed 3 bases at V and 4 bases at J, leaving 11 bases unmatched. This CDR3 spans 17 amino acids. Germline V gives CDR1 SEHNR, CDR2 FQNEAQ (reference sequence). CDR3 region: CASSFLFGTGDYNEQFF. CDR3 DNA sequence: TGTGCCAGCAGCTTTTTATTCGGGACAGGCGATTACAATGAGCAGTTCTTC.

This clone was seen a handful of times. The chain is built from TRBV6-6 and TRBJ2-5; D perhaps matches TRBD1 (6 bases). This CDR3 region has 14 residues. The germline V gene encodes CDR1 MNHNY and CDR2 SVGAGI (reference sequence). Trimming cost V 3 bases and J 3 bases, with 11 bases left between them. CDR3 region: CASSYFRTEETQYF. The CDR3 bases are TGTGCCAGCAGTTATTTCCGGACAGAAGAGACCCAGTACTTC.

This rearrangement joins TRBV6-5 to TRBJ2-1; 8 nucleotides align to TRBD2. Per germline, CDR1 MNHEY and CDR2 SVGAGI. V trimming: 7 bases; J trimming: 11 bases; junction bases outside the gene matches: 16. The CDR3 sequence is 15 residues long. CDR3 residues: CASTPSAERGRQQFF. CDR3 DNA sequence: TGTGCCAGCACCCCTTCTGCGGAGCGGGGGAGACAGCAGTTCTTC.

V and J are TRBV5-1 and TRBJ2-5; the D is unclear. The J call may be in error: the DNA end matches TRBJ2-7 better. The V gene's germline CDR1 is SGHRS and CDR2 YFSETQ. This CDR3 is 14 amino acids long. The chain's CDR3 is CASSLAQFSYEQYF. CDR3 nucleotides: TGCGCCAGCAGCTTGGCACAGTTCTCCTACGAGCAGTACTTC.

The chain recombines TRBV9 with TRBJ2-7, with D tentatively TRBD1 (6 bases). Germline loops: CDR1 SGDLS, CDR2 YYNGEE. The V end was cut by 0 bases, the J end by 3 bases, with 10 bases between. The CDR3 loop spans 14 amino acids. CDR3 in amino acids: CASSVEPRGYEQYF. CDR3 nucleotide sequence: TGTGCCAGCAGCGTAGAGCCCAGGGGCTACGAGCAGTACTTC. The full variable domain, rest sourced from reference TRBV9 and TRBJ2-7, is DSGVTQTPKHLITATGQRVTLRCSPRSGDLSVYWYQQSLDQGLQFLIQYYNGEERAKGNILERFSAQQFPDLHSELNLSSLELGDSALYFCASSVEPRGYEQYFGPGTRLTVT.

The chain joins TRBV5-6 to TRBJ1-6, with TRBD1 as a possible D gene (5 bases). CDR1 is SGHDT and CDR2 is YYEEEE in the germline V gene. V dropped 4 bases and J dropped 0 bases, with 17 bases sitting between them. This CDR3 is 18 amino acids long. CDR3 loop: CASSRDPGRSSYNSPLHF. Here the CDR3 DNA reads TGTGCCAGCAGCCGGGACCCCGGGAGGAGCTCCTATAATTCACCCCTCCACTTT.

The CDR3 DNA reads TGTGCCAGCAGCGCACCGGGACAGGGCTATGGCTACACCTTC. It translates to CASSAPGQGYGYTF. The chain has TRBV5-4 and TRBJ1-2; 9 nucleotides agree with TRBD1. Looked up from germline, CDR1 is SGHNT and CDR2 is YYREEE (reference sequence). Losses at the gene ends were 4 bases for V and 4 bases for J; bases not matched to a gene: 5. This CDR3 spans 14 amino acids.

The sample holds one count of this clone. This sequence joins TRBV5-1 and TRBJ1-2, with 8 bases identical to TRBD1. Germline lookup yields CDR1 SGHRS and CDR2 YFSETQ. Trimming took 5 bases from V and 4 from J; bases not matched to a gene: 7. The CDR3 length is 14 residues. CDR3 bases: TGCGCCAGCAGGGACCAGGGGGCCGCCTATGGCTACACCTTC. It is translated as CASRDQGAAYGYTF.

V usage is TRBV15 and J usage is TRBJ2-1; 9 bases agree with TRBD1. The CDR3 is 16 amino acids. The junction had 5 bases not matched to a gene; V was cut back by 3 bases and J by 2 bases. Germline CDR1 reads LNHNV; CDR2 reads YYDKDF (reference sequence). The CDR3 DNA reads TGTGCCACCAGCAGTGTTACAGGGGGCGCCTACAATGAGCAGTTCTTC. Translation gives CATSSVTGGAYNEQFF.

The chain joins TRBV6-6 to TRBJ2-2, with 7 bases fitting TRBD1. There are 15 residues in the CDR3. CDR1 is MNHNY, CDR2 SVGAGI, per germline (reference sequence). The J segment lost 0 bases and the V segment lost 6 bases, leaving 4 bases of the junction unmatched. DNA for the CDR3: TGTGCCAGCAGCCCACAGGGGACGAACACCGGGGAGCTGTTTTTT. Its translation is CASSPQGTNTGELFF.

The chain carries TRBV4-2 and TRBJ1-1; D perhaps matches TRBD1 (6 bases). Germline CDR1 and CDR2: LGHNA and YNFKEQ. Trimming took off 0 bases at V and 7 bases at J, with 18 bases between the two ends. The length of the CDR3 is 16 residues. DNA for the CDR3: TGTGCCAGCAGCCAAGAAGGATGGGGGCTAGGCAATGAAGCTTTCTTT. This translates into CASSQEGWGLGNEAFF.

The J gene is TRBJ2-1, the V gene TRBV19; 9 bases are a match to TRBD1. CDR3 length: 15 amino acids. Germline V gives CDR1 LNHDA, CDR2 SQIVND (reference sequence). V lost 6 bases, J lost 3 bases, and 6 bases stayed unmatched. The CDR3 spells CASRITGGDYNEQFF. CDR3 DNA: TGTGCCAGTAGAATTACAGGGGGCGACTACAATGAGCAGTTCTTC.

The CDR3 here is CSVGAGGQETQYF. As DNA, the CDR3 is TGCAGCGTTGGAGCAGGGGGCCAAGAGACCCAGTACTTC. V gene TRBV29-1 combines with J gene TRBJ2-5; 7 positions agree with TRBD1. CDR3 size: 13 residues. Trimming cost V 4 bases and J 1 base; bases outside gene matches: 3. Per germline, CDR1 SQVTM and CDR2 ANQGSEA. The full variable domain, completed using reference TRBV29-1 and TRBJ2-5, is SAVISQKPSRDICQRGTSLTIQCQVDSQVTMMFWYRQQPGQSLTLIATANQGSEATYESGFVIDKFPISRPNLTFSTLTVSNMSPEDSSIYLCSVGAGGQETQYFGPGTRLLVL.

The chain couples TRBV5-4 to TRBJ1-1; D might be TRBD1 (5 bases). Germline V gives CDR1 SGHNT, CDR2 YYREEE (reference sequence). This CDR3 has 14 amino acids. V was pared by 2 bases and J by 1 base, with 9 bases between. In DNA, the CDR3 is TGTGCCAGCAGCTTTCGACAGAAGAACACTGAAGCTTTCTTT. Translating gives CASSFRQKNTEAFF. The whole variable domain, filled in from reference TRBV5-4 and TRBJ1-1, reads ETGVTQSPTHLIKTRGQQVTLRCSSQSGHNTVSWYQQALGQGPQFIFQYYREEENGRGNFPPRFSGLQFPNYSSELNVNALELDDSALYLCASSFRQKNTEAFFGQGTRLTVV.